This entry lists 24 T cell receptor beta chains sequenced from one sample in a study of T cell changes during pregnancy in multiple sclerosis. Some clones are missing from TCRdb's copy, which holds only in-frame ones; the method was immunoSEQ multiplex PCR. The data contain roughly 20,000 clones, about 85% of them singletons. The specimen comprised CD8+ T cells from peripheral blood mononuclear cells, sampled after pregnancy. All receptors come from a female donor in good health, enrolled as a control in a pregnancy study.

The CDR3 coding sequence is TGTGCCAGCAGTGCGTTACGGGATACGCAGTATTTT. Translating gives CASSALRDTQYF. The chain has TRBV5-6 and TRBJ2-3; D remains ambiguous. Trimming removed 5 bases from V and 6 bases from J, with 10 bases in between. The CDR3 contains 12 residues. CDR1 and CDR2 from the germline V gene are SGHDT and YYEEEE.

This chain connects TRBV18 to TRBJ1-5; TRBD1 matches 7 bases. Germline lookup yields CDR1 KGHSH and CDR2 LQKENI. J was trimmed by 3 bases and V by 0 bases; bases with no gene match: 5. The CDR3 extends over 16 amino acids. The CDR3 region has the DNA TGTGCCAGCTCACCACCCGGGACAGTGGACAATCAGCCCCAGCATTTT. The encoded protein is CASSPPGTVDNQPQHF.

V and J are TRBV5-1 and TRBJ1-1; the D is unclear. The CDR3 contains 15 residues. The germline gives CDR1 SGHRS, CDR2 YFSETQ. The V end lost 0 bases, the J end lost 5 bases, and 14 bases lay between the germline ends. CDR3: CASSLAPSERTEAFF. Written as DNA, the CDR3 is TGCGCCAGCAGCTTGGCCCCCAGCGAGAGGACTGAAGCTTTCTTT. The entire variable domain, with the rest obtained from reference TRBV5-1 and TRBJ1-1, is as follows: KAGVTQTPRYLIKTRGQQVTLSCSPISGHRSVSWYQQTPGQGLQFLFEYFSETQRNKGNFPGRFSGRQFSNSRSEMNVSTLELGDSALYLCASSLAPSERTEAFFGQGTRLTVV.

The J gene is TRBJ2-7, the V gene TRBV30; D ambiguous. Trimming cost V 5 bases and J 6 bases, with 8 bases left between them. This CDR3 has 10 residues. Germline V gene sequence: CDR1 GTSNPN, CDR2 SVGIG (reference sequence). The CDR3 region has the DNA TGTGCCTGGGGAGCGTTCGAGCAGTACTTC. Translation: CAWGAFEQYF.

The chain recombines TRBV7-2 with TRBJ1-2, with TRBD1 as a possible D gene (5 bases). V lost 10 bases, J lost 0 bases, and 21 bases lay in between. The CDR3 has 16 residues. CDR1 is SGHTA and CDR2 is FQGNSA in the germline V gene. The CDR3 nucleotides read TGTGCCACCCGGCGGGGCGGCGAATACTCTAACTATGGCTACACCTTC. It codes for CATRRGGEYSNYGYTF.

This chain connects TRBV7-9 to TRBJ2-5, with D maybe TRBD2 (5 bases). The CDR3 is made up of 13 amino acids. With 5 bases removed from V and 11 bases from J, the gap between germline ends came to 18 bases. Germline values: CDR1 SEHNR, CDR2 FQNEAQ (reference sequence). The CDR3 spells CASSPMTDSTQYF. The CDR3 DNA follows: TGTGCCAGCAGCCCGATGACGGACTCAACACAGTACTTC.

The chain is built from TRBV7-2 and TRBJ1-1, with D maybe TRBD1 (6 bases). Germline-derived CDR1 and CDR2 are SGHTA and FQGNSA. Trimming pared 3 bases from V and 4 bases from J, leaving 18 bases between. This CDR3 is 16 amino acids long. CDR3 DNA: TGTGCCAGCAGCTTTAGCTTGGGGGGGGCAAGCACTGAAGCTTTCTTT. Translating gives CASSFSLGGASTEAFF.

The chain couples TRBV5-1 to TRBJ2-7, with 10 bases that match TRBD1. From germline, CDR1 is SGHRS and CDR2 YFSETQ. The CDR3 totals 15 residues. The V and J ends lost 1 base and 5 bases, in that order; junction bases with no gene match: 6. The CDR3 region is CASSLLRDRGNEQYF. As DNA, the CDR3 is TGCGCCAGCAGCTTGCTCCGGGACAGGGGAAACGAGCAGTACTTC.

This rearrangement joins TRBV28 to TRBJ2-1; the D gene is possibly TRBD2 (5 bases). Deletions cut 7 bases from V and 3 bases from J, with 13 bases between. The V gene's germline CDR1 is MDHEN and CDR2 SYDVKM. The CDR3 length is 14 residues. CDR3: CASKVSGIYNEQFF. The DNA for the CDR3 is TGTGCCAGCAAAGTATCCGGGATCTACAATGAGCAGTTCTTC. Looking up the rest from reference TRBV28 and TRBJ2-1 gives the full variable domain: DVKVTQSSRYLVKRTGEKVFLECVQDMDHENMFWYRQDPGLGLRLIYFSYDVKMKEKGDIPEGYSVSREKKERFSLILESASTNQTSMYLCASKVSGIYNEQFFGPGTRLTVL.

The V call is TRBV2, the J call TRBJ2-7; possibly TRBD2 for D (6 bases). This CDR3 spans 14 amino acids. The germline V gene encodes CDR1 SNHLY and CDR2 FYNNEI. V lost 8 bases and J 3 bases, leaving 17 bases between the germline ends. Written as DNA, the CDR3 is TGTGCCAGCTCCGGGGTCCTAGCGAACTACGAGCAGTACTTC. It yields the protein CASSGVLANYEQYF.

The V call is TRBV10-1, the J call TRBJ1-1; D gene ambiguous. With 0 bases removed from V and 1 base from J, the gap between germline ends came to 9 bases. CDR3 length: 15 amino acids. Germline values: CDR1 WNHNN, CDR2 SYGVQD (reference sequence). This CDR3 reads CASSESGGQNTEAFF. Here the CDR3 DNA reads TGCGCCAGCAGTGAGTCAGGCGGGCAGAACACTGAAGCTTTCTTT.

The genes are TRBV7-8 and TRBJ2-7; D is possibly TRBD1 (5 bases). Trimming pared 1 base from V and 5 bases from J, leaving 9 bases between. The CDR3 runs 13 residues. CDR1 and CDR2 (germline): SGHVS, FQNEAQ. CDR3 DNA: TGTGCCAGCAGCTTAGACCTAGGGGACGAGCAGTACTTC. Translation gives CASSLDLGDEQYF.

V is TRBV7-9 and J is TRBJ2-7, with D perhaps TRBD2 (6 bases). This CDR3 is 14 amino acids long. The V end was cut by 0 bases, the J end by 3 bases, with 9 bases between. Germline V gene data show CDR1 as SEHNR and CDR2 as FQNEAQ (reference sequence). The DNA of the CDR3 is TGTGCCAGCAGCTTAGCGGGACTGGGCTACGAGCAGTACTTC. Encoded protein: CASSLAGLGYEQYF.

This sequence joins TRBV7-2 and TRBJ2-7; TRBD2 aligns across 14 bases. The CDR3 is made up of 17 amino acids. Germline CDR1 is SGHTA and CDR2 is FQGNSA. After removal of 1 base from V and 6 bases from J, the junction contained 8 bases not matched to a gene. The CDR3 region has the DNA TGTGCCAGCAGCTTAGGACTAGCGGGAGGGACACTTAGCGAGCAGTACTTC. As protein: CASSLGLAGGTLSEQYF.

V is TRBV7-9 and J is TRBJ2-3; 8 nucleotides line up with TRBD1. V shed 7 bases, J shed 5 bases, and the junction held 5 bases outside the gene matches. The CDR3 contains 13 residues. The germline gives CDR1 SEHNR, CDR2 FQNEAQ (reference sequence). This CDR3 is CASTGTGQDTQYF. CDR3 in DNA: TGTGCCAGCACTGGGACAGGCCAAGATACGCAGTATTTT.

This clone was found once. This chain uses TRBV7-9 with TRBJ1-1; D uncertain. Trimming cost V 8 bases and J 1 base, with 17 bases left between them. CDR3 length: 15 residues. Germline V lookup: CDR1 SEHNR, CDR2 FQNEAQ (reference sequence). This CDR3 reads CASLQVRVKNTEAFF. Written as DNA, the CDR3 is TGTGCCAGCCTACAAGTGAGGGTCAAGAACACTGAAGCTTTCTTT.

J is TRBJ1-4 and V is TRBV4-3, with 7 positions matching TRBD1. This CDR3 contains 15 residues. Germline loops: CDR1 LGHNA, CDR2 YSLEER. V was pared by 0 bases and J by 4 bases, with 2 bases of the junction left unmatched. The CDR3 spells CASSQDGTDNEKLFF. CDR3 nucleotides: TGCGCCAGCAGCCAAGACGGGACAGATAATGAAAAACTGTTTTTT.

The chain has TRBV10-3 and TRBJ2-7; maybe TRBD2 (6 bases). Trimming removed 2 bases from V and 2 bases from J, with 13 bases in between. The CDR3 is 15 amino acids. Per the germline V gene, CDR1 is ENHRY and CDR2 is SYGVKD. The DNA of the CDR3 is TGTGCCATCAGTGAGCCTATAGCGGACCCCTACGAGCAGTACTTC. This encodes CAISEPIADPYEQYF.

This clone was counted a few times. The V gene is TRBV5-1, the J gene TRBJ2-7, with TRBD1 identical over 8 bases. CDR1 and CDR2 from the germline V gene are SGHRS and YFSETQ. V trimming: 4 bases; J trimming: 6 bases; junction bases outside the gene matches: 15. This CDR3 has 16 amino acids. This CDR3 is CASSDVTGTGPGEQYF. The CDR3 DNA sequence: TGCGCCAGCAGCGACGTAACCGGGACAGGTCCCGGCGAGCAGTACTTC.

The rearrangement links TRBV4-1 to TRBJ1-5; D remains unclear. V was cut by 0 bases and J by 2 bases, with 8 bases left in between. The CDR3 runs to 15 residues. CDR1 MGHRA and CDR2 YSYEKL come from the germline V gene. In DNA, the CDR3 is TGCGCCAGCAGCCAAGACGGGGAGGGCAATCAGCCCCAGCATTTT. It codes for CASSQDGEGNQPQHF.

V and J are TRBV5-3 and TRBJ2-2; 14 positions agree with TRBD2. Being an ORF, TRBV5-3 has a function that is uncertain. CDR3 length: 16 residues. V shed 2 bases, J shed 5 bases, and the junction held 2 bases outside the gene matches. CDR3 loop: CARSFRTSGGTGELFF. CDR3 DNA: TGTGCCAGAAGCTTTCGGACTAGCGGGGGGACCGGGGAGCTGTTTTTT.

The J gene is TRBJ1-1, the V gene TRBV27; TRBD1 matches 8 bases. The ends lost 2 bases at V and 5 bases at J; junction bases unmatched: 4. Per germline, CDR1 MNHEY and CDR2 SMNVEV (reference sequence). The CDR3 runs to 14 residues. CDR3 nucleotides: TGTGCCAGCAGTTTAACAGGGGGAGGGACTGAAGCTTTCTTT. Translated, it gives CASSLTGGGTEAFF.

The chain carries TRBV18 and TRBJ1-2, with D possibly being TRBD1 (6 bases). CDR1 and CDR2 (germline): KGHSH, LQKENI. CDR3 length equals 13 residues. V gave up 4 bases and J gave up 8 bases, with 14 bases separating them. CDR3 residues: CASSRPGGIGYTF. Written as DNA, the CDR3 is TGTGCCAGCTCACGCCCGGGGGGCATCGGCTACACCTTC.

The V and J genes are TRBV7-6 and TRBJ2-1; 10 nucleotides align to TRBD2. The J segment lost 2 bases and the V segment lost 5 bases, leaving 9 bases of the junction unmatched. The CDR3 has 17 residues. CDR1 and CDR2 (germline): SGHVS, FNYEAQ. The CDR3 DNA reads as TGTGCCAGCAGCCCACGCCGCGGGACTAGCGCCTACAATGAGCAGTTCTTC. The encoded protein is CASSPRRGTSAYNEQFF.